The T cell receptor beta chain under discussion was sequenced for a study of cytotoxic CD8 clonotypes in ibrutinib-treated CLL. The wider study: Following a median about eleven months of treatment, with a range of 6 to 36, response samples were taken.

As to this clone: Its cognate antigen is unknown.

Clones were read by immunoSEQ multiplex PCR, and TCRdb kept only the in-frame ones, dropping some. This sample has tens of thousands of clones, with more than 75% found just once. General study points: Private clonotypes, not public ones, expanded at ibrutinib response. Starting clonality was above that of age-matched healthy donors and tracked circulating CD8+ T-cell counts.

The TCR comes from a human donor with chronic lymphocytic leukemia. Specimen: PBMCs, collected after 12 months of ibrutinib treatment.

CDR3 amino acids: CASSLGAAYHGYTF. CDR3 DNA: TGCGCCAGCAGCTTGGGGGCGGCTTACCATGGCTACACCTTC. The chain links TRBV5-1 to TRBJ1-2; the D is unclear. The germline gives CDR1 SGHRS, CDR2 YFSETQ. This CDR3 has 14 amino acids. The ends were cut back, 0 bases at V and 6 bases at J, with 12 bases in the middle.